This T cell receptor (beta chain) was identified during a study of identical twins. In every case, the donor was a healthy Caucasian. A single record per CDR3 protein comes from TCRdb applying MiXCR to the 5' RACE reads. The table records 150,000 or so distinct CDR3 sequences, roughly 3.5% of them present only once. This clonotype was found many times. Its antigen is as yet unknown. General observations from the study: Invariant populations such as MAIT and iNKT cells could partly muddle zero-insertion analyses.

Sequenced: memory T cells sorted from blood. This sequence originates from a man in his late teens or twenties in good health.

The CDR3 sequence: CASSPRAGGNEQFF. The CDR3 DNA reads TGCGCCAGCAGCCCCCGGGCAGGGGGGAATGAGCAGTTCTTC. The rearrangement joins TRBV5-1 to TRBJ2-1; a possible D gene is TRBD1 (7 bases). The CDR3 spans 14 residues. Trimming pared 4 bases from V and 7 bases from J, leaving 15 bases between. Germline V gives CDR1 SGHRS, CDR2 YFSETQ.